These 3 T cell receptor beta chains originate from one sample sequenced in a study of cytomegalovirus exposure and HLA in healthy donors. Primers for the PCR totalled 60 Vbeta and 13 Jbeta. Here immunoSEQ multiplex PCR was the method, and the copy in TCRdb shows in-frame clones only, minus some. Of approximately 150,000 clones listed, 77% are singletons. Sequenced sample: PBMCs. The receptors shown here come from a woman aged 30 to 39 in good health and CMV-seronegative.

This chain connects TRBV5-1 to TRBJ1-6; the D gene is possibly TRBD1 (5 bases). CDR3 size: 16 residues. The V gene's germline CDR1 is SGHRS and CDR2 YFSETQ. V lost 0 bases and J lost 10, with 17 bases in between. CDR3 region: CASSLGRAGNHSPLHF. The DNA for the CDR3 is TGCGCCAGCAGCTTGGGAAGGGCAGGGAACCACTCACCCCTCCACTTT.

The CDR3, as DNA: TGCGCCAGCAGAACCCAAGGGACAGGATATAATTCACCCCTCCACTTT. Its protein is CASRTQGTGYNSPLHF. The V and J genes are TRBV5-1 and TRBJ1-6, with TRBD1 matching 8 bases. CDR1 is SGHRS and CDR2 is YFSETQ in the germline V gene. This CDR3 comprises 16 residues. The ends lost 5 bases at V and 4 bases at J; junction bases unmatched: 8.

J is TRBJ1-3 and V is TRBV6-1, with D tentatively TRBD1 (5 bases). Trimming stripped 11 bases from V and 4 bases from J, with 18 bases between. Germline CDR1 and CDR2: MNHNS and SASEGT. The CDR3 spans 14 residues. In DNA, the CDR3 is TGTGCCGGGCGCGACGGGGGAACCGGAAACACCATATATTTT. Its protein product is CAGRDGGTGNTIYF.